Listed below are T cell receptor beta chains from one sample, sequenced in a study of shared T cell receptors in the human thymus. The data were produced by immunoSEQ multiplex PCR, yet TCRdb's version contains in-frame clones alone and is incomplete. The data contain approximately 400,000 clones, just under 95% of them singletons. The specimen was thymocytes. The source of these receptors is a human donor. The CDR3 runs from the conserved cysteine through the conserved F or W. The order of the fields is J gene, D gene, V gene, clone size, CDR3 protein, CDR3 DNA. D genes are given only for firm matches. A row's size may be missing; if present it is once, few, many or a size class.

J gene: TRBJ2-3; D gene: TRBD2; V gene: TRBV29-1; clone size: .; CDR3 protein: CSVEGSLGLAGRGPKSTDTQYF; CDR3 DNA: TGCAGCGTTGAAGGTTCTCTCGGACTAGCGGGAAGGGGGCCTAAAAGCACAGATACGCAGTATTTT
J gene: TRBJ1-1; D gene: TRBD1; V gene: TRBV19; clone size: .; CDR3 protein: CASSIVRTGVTEAFF; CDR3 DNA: TGTGCCAGTAGTATCGTAAGGACAGGGGTAACTGAAGCTTTCTTT
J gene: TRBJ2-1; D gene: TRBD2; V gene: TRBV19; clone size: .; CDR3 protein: CASYVKTGGRSEQFF; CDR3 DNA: TGTGCCAGTTACGTTAAAACGGGAGGACGGAGTGAGCAGTTCTTC
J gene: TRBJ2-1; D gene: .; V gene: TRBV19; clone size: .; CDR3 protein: CASSIESTYNEQFF; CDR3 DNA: TGTGCCAGTAGTATCGAATCCACCTACAATGAGCAGTTCTTC
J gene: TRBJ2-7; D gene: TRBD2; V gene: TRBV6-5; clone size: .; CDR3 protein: CASSYSQRDSYEQYF; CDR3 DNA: TGTGCCAGCAGTTACTCCCAGCGGGACTCCTACGAGCAGTACTTC
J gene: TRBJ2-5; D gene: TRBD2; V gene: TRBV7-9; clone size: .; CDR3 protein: CASSPGLAGVGETQYF; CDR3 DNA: TGTGCCAGCAGCCCTGGACTAGCGGGAGTGGGTGAGACCCAGTACTTC
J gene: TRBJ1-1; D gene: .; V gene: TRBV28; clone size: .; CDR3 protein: CASSFRRGSRDTEAFF; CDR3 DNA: TGTGCCAGCAGTTTTAGGAGGGGCTCTCGGGACACTGAAGCTTTCTTT
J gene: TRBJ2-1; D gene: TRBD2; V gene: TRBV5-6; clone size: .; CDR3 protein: CASSGGLGCCNEQFF; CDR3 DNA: TGTGCCAGCAGCGGGGGACTAGGGTGTTGCAATGAGCAGTTCTTC
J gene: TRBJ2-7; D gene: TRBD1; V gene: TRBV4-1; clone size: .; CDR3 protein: CASSKGVGQSLYEQYF; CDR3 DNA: TGCGCCAGCAGCAAAGGGGTGGGACAGAGCCTTTACGAGCAGTACTTC
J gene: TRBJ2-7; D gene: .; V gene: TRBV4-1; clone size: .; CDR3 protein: CASSPPSASYEQYF; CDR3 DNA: TGCGCCAGCAGCCCGCCGAGCGCATCCTACGAGCAGTACTTC
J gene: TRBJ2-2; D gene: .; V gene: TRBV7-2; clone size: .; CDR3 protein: CASTTSNTGELFF; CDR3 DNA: TGTGCCAGCACCACTAGCAACACCGGGGAGCTGTTTTTT
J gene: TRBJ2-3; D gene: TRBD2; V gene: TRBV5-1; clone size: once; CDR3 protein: CASSYLTGLAGPQRSTDTQYF; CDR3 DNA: TGCGCCAGCAGTTACCTAACTGGACTAGCGGGCCCTCAACGTAGCACAGATACGCAGTATTTT
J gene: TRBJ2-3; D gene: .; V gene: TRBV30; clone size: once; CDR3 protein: CAWSSGADTQYF; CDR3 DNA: TGTGCCTGGAGTTCGGGAGCAGATACGCAGTATTTT
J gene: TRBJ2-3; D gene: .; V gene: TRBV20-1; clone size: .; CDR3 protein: CSALTDTQYF; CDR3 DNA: TGCAGTGCCTTGACAGATACGCAGTATTTT
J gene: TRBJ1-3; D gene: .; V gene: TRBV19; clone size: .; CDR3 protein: CASRRTGSSSGNTIYF; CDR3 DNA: TGTGCCAGTAGGAGAACAGGCTCGAGCTCTGGAAACACCATATATTTT
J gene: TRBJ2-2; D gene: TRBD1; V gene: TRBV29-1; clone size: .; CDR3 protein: CSVELPAQWGPGQGPGELFF; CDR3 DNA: TGCAGCGTTGAACTTCCGGCCCAGTGGGGGCCGGGACAGGGACCCGGGGAGCTGTTTTTT
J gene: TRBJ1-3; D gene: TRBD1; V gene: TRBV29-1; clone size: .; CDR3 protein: CSAMGQGSGNTIYF; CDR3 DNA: TGCAGCGCCATGGGACAGGGCTCTGGAAACACCATATATTTT
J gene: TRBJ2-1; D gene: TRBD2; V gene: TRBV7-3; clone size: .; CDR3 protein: CASSLQGLVMDEQFF; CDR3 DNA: TGTGCCAGCAGCTTACAAGGACTAGTCATGGATGAGCAGTTCTTC
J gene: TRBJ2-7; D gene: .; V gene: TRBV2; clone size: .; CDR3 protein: CASSALTGGDSYEQYF; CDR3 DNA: TGTGCCAGCAGTGCCCTAACCGGCGGGGACTCCTACGAGCAGTACTTC
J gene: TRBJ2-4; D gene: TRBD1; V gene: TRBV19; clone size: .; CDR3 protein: CASSPRTGFFKLAKNIQYF; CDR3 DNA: TGTGCCAGTAGTCCGCGGACAGGATTTTTTAAACTAGCCAAAAACATTCAGTACTTC
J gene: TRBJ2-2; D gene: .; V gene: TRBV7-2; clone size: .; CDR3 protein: CASSPHRVGAGELFF; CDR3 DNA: TGTGCCAGCAGCCCCCACAGGGTAGGGGCCGGGGAGCTGTTTTTT
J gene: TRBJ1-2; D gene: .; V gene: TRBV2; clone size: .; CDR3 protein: CASTSVGGISYTF; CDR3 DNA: TGTGCCAGCACCAGTGTGGGGGGAATTAGCTACACCTTC
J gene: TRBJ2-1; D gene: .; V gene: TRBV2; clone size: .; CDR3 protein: CASSEMGGHEQFF; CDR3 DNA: TGTGCCAGCAGTGAAATGGGGGGCCATGAGCAGTTCTTC
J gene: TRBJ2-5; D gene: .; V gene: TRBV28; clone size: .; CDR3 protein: CASSLFRVEPAGRRETQYF; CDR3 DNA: TGTGCCAGCAGTTTATTCAGGGTGGAGCCCGCGGGGAGGAGAGAGACCCAGTACTTC
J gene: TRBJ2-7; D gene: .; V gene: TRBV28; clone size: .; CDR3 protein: CASSPLLYEQYF; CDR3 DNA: TGTGCCAGCAGCCCCTTACTCTACGAGCAGTACTTC
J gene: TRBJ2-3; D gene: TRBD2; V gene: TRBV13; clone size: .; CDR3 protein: CASSALAGPDTQYF; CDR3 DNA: TGTGCCAGCAGCGCTCTAGCGGGGCCCGATACGCAGTATTTT
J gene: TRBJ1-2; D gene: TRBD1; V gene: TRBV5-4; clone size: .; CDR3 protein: CASSYPTGDYGYTF; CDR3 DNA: TGTGCCAGCAGCTATCCGACAGGGGACTATGGCTACACCTTC
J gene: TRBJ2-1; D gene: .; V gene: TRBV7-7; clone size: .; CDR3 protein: CASSFQESHEQFF; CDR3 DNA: TGTGCTAGCAGCTTTCAGGAGTCCCATGAGCAGTTCTTC
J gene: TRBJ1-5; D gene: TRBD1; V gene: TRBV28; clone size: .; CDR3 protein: CASSFDKGSDRGPINQPQHF; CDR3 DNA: TGTGCCAGCAGTTTTGATAAGGGTTCGGACAGGGGTCCCATCAATCAGCCCCAGCATTTT
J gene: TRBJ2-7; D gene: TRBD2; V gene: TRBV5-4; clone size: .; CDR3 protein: CASSSTKYGTSGHSYEQYF; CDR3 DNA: TGTGCCAGCAGCTCGACCAAATACGGGACTAGCGGGCACTCCTACGAGCAGTACTTC
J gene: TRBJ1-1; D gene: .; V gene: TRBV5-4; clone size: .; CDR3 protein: CASSLSQPLNTEAFF; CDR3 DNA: TGTGCCAGCAGCTTGTCCCAGCCTTTGAACACTGAAGCTTTCTTT
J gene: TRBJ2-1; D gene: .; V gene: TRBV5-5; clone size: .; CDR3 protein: CASSGIGKDEQFF; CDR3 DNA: TGTGCCAGCAGCGGCATAGGAAAGGATGAGCAGTTCTTC
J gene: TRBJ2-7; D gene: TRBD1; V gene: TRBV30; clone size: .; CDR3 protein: CARRGQGPYEQYF; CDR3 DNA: TGTGCCAGAAGAGGACAGGGGCCCTACGAGCAGTACTTC
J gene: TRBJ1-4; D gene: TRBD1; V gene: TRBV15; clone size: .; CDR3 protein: CATSLSPPGQGSGWSNEKLFF; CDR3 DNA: TGTGCCACATCGCTTTCACCCCCGGGACAGGGATCTGGATGGAGTAATGAAAAACTGTTTTTT
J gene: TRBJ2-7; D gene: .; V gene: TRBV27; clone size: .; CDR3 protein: CASSSPWGGSYEQYF; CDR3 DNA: TGTGCCAGCAGTTCCCCCTGGGGAGGCTCCTACGAGCAGTACTTC
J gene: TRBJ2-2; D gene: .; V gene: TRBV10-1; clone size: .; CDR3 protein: CASRDAGPRTAGELFF; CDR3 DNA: TGCGCCAGCAGAGATGCGGGTCCCCGGACCGCCGGGGAGCTGTTTTTT
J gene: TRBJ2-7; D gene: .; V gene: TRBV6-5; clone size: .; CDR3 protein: CASSYSFQRSYEQYF; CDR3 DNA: TGTGCCAGCAGTTACTCCTTCCAGCGGAGCTACGAGCAGTACTTC
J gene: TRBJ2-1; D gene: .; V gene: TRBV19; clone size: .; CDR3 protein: CASSIQSRGSYNEQFF; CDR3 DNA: TGTGCCAGTAGTATTCAGAGCAGGGGCTCCTACAATGAGCAGTTCTTC
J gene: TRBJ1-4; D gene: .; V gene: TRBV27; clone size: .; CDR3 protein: CASSLTGIPPEKLFF; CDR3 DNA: TGTGCCAGCAGTTTAACGGGGATCCCCCCTGAAAAACTGTTTTTT
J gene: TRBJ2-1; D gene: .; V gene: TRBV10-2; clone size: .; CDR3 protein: CASSPRASRGDGHEQFF; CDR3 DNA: TGCGCCAGCAGCCCTAGGGCTAGTAGAGGGGATGGGCATGAGCAGTTCTTC
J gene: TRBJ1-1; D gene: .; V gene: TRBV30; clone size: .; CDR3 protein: CAWSVFGNTEAFF; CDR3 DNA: TGTGCCTGGAGCGTTTTCGGGAACACTGAAGCTTTCTTT